The sequence of this T cell receptor beta chain was determined in a study of PD-1 blockade in classical Hodgkin lymphoma. Study in general: Patients were treated with nivolumab at 3 mg/kg, and this was given intravenously every 2 weeks.

Germline CDR1 is MDHEN and CDR2 is SYDVKM. The CDR3 sequence is 15 residues long. Trimming shortened V by 5 bases and J by 2 bases, and 15 bases separated the two germline ends. With regard to this clone: Its antigen remains unknown.

Relapse was seen in all patients after autologous stem cell transplantation, and brentuximab vedotin exposure was variable. Best responses fell into complete response, partial response or progressive disease. The study, taken as a whole, reports: Significantly greater TCR diversity emerged by C4D1 in CD4+ cells but not CD8+ cells. Patients newly diagnosed and complete responders had comparable baseline diversity.

Only in-frame clones appear in the TCRdb table, and some are missing; sequencing was by immunoSEQ multiplex PCR. The table lists 20,000 to 25,000 clones, 81% of them singletons. The sequencing here drew on peripheral blood mononuclear cells (PBMCs), taken before the second cycle of nivolumab. J is TRBJ1-2 and V is TRBV28; TRBD1 might be the D (6 bases). This TCR derives from a human donor with classical Hodgkin lymphoma. Here the CDR3 DNA reads TGTGCCAGCAGTCCTGGAGGGGGGCAAAACTATGGCTACACCTTC. It translates to CASSPGGGQNYGYTF.